This TCR beta chain was sequenced in a study of blood T cells in healthy people across ages. Then a second PCR, running roughly 7 to 11 cycles, was carried out with a sample-barcoded 5' primer and a J-beta primer mix. TCRdb redid the calling of the 5' RACE reads with MiXCR, one entry per CDR3 protein. This table holds around 1.5 million distinct CDR3 sequences, 30% to 40% found once. The CDR3 extends over 17 amino acids. V shed 4 bases and J 11 bases; nucleotides not matched to a gene: 16. Germline V gene sequence: CDR1 SGHTA, CDR2 FQGTGA. This clonotype came up a few times. The sequence was obtained from a woman under 40 in good health. Sequencing was carried out using blood. The J gene is TRBJ2-3, the V gene TRBV7-3; TRBD2 matches at 12 bases. The CDR3 protein is CASSSQLAGGPGGKQYF. In DNA, the CDR3 is TGTGCCAGCAGCTCCCAGCTAGCGGGGGGGCCTGGGGGGAAGCAGTATTTT.